This TCR beta chain was recovered during a study of CD8+ T cells in alopecia areata. Remarks on this clone: Its antigen is as yet unknown.

Extracted from the samples, RNA was reverse transcribed into cDNA to serve as the sequencing template. The data were produced by immunoSEQ multiplex PCR, yet TCRdb's version contains in-frame clones alone and is incomplete. Among 130,000 to 150,000 clones, approximately 80% were seen once, and the ten largest hold approximately 25%. Study-wide findings and caveats: Scalp clonality, along with expanded CD8+ clones among the top 100, was significantly decreased by tofacitinib.

Treatment defined: oral pan-JAK inhibitor, 5-10 mg twice daily. CDR1 and CDR2 (germline): SGHVS, FQNEAQ. The length of the CDR3 is 18 residues. Trimming pared 4 bases from V and 1 base from J, leaving 22 bases between. The chain couples TRBV7-8 to TRBJ2-5, with D possibly being TRBD1 or TRBD2 (6 bases each). Sequenced material: CD8+ T cells sorted from blood, taken at week 4, from a patient treated with tofacitinib. The clonotype originates from a human donor with alopecia areata. In DNA form, the CDR3 reads TGTGCCAGCAGCTCCCGTATAGGGGGGACGACGGTCCAAGAGACCCAGTACTTC. Translation: CASSSRIGGTTVQETQYF.